The clone carrying this T cell receptor beta chain was seen a handful of times. Its antigen is as yet unknown. These data come from a study of T cell repertoires in cytomegalovirus infection. Looking at the study overall: Epitope selection comprised recently identified HLA-C-restricted CMV epitopes and well-studied HLA-B-restricted CMV epitopes.

V shed 7 bases and J 6 bases; nucleotides not matched to a gene: 11. CDR3 length equals 15 residues. Germline loops: CDR1 MGHRA, CDR2 YSYEKL. TCRdb called the reads again in MiXCR, with one record for every CDR3 protein. This table has about 83,000 distinct CDR3 sequences, less than 30% appearing once. The sequence was obtained from a human donor in good health (CMV status not recorded). Some clones in this sample may be carry-over from other donors' samples. V is TRBV4-1 and J is TRBJ2-2, with 7 bases that match TRBD2. The starting material was CD8+ T cells from cultured PBMCs, obtained from culture after CMV antigen stimulation. The CDR3 bases are TGCGCCAGCACCCTGGGGGGGGAAACGGCCGGGGAGCTGTTTTTT. This codes for CASTLGGETAGELFF.